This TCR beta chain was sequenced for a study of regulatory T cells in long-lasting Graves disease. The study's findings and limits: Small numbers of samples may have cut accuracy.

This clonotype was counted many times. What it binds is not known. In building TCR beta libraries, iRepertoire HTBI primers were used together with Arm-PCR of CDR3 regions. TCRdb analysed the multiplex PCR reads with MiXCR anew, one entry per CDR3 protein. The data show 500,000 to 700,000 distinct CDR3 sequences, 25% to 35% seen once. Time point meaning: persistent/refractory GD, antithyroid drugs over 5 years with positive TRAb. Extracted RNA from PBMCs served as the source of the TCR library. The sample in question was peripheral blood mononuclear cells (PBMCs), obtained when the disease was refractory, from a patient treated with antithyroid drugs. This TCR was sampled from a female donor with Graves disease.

CDR3 in DNA: TGTGCCAGCAGTTTATTTGGGGGGAACTATGGCTACACCTTC. Its protein is CASSLFGGNYGYTF. V and J are TRBV28 and TRBJ1-2, with D possibly matching TRBD1 (5 bases). Trimming shortened V by 1 base and J by 2 bases, and 8 bases separated the two germline ends. This CDR3 has 14 amino acids. Germline V gene data show CDR1 as MDHEN and CDR2 as SYDVKM.